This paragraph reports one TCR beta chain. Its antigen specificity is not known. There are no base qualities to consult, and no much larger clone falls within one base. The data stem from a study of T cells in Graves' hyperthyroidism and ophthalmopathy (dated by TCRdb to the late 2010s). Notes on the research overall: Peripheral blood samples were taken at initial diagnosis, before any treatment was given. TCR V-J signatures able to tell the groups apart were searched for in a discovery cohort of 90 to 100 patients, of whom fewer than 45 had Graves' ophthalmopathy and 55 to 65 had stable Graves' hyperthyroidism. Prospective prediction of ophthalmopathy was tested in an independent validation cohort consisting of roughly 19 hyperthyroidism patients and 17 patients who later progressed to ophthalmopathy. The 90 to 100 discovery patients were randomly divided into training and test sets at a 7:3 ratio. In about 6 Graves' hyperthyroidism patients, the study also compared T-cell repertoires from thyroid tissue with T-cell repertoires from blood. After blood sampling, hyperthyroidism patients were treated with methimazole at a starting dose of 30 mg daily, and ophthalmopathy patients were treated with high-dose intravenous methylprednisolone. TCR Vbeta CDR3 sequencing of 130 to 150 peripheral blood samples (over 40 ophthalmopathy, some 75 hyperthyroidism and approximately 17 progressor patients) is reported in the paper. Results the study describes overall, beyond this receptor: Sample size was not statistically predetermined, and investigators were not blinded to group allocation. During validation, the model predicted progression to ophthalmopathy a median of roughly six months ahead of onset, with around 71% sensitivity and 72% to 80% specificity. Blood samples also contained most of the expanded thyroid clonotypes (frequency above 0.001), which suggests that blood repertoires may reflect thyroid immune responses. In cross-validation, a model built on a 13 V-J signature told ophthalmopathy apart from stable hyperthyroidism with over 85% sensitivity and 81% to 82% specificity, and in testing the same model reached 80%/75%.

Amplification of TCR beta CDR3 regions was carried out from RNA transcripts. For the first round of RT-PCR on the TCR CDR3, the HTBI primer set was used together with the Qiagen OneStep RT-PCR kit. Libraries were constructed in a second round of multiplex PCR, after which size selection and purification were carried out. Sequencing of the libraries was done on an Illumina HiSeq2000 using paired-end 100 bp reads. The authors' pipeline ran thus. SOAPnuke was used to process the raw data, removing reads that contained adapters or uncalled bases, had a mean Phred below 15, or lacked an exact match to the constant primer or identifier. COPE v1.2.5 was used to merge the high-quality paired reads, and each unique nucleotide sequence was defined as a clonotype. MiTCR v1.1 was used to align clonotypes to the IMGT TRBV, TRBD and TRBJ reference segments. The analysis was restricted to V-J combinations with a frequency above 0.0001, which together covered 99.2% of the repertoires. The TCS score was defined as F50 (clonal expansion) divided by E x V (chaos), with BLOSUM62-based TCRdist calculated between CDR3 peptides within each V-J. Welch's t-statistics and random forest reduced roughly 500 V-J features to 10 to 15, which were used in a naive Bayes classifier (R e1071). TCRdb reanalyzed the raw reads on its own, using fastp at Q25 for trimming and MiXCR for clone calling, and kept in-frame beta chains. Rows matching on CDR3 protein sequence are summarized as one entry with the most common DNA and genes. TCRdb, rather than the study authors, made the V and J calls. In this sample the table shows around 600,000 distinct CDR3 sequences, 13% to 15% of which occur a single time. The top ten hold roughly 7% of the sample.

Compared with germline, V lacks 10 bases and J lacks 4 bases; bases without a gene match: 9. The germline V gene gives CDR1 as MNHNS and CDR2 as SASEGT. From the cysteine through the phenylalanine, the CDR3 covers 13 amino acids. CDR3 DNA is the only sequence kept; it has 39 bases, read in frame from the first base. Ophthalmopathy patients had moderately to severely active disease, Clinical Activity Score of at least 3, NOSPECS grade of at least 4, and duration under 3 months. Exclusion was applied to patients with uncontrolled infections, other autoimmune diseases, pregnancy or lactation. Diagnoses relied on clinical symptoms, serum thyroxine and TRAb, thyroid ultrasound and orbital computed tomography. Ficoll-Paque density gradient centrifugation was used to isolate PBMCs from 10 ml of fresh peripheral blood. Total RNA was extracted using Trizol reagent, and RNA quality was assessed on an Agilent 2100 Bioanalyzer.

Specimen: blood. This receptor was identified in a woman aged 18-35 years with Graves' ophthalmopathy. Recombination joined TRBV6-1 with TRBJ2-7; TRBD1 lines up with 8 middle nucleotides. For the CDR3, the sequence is CATPQGALYEQYF. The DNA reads TGTGCCACCCCCCAGGGGGCTCTATACGAGCAGTACTTC.